This record covers a single TCR beta chain. This sample stems from a study of blood T cell repertoires in COVID-19. Original handling: From reference gene primer amplification, estimates of nucleated cell counts were derived. TCRdb keeps only in-frame clones here, not all; method: immunoSEQ multiplex PCR. V and J calls and clone size follow that table, whereas D and trimming were derived from the DNA. The sample shows about 260,000 clones, 85% to 90% of them seen only once. The CDR3 extends over 14 amino acids. CDR1 and CDR2 from the germline V gene are SGHKS and YYEKEE (reference sequence). V lost 2 bases to trimming and J lost 9 bases, with 16 bases between them.

Source material: peripheral blood. The sequence was collected from a woman aged 35 to 49 who had recovered from COVID-19. The chain joins TRBV5-5 to TRBJ2-3, with a weak D call TRBD2 (5 bases). The CDR3, as DNA: TGTGCCAGCAGCTTAGCTCCCCGGGGAGCCACGCAGTATTTT. Residues: CASSLAPRGATQYF.